There are a few counts of the clone carrying this TCR beta chain. Its specificity is not known. Looked up from germline, CDR1 is DFQATT and CDR2 is SNEGSKA (reference sequence). The CDR3 has 15 amino acids. Deletions cut 0 bases from V and 6 bases from J, with 16 bases between. Using its own MiXCR run on the 5' RACE reads, TCRdb lists one record per CDR3 protein. There are approximately 600,000 distinct CDR3 sequences in the sample; about 7.6% occur only once, and about 1.6% lies in the top ten. The source of the sample is a study of identical twins. Study-level points and caveats: Out-of-frame alpha sequences shared by twins were enriched for low generation probability. Modelling approaches yielded underestimates of out-of-frame TCR alpha sharing between monozygotic twins. Beta clonotypes that were abundant in cord blood contained fewer insertions, a pattern absent from memory repertoires.

These data are also associated with another study on yellow fever vaccine responses in identical twins.

The source is a young woman in good health. The sample comprised PBMCs. This rearrangement joins TRBV20-1 to TRBJ2-3; perhaps TRBD2 as D (6 bases). CDR3 DNA: TGCAGTGCTAGAGACCCGACTAGTAGCGGTGATACGCAGTATTTT. Protein: CSARDPTSSGDTQYF.